The next 4 T cell receptor beta chains were all read from a single sample in a study of blood T cell repertoires in COVID-19. Using immunoSEQ multiplex PCR, the repertoire was profiled, and TCRdb retains in-frame clones only, with some absent. The repertoire holds 140,000 to 150,000 clones, with around 87% as singletons. The sample consisted of PBMCs or T cells enriched from blood (not recorded which). The receptor source for this set is a man between 60 and 75 years old who had recovered from COVID-19.

The CDR3 reads CASALGRGFEQYF. DNA of the CDR3: TGTGCTAGTGCTCTCGGCAGGGGATTCGAGCAGTACTTC. The rearrangement joins TRBV12-5 to TRBJ2-7; weak D call: TRBD1 (6 bases). Trimming removed 7 bases from V and 6 bases from J, with 16 bases in between. The germline gives CDR1 LGHNT, CDR2 FRNRAP. This CDR3 has 13 amino acids. Filled out from reference TRBV12-5 and TRBJ2-7, the complete variable domain reads DARVTQTPRHKVTEMGQEVTMRCQPILGHNTVFWYRQTMMQGLELLAYFRNRAPLDDSGMPKDRFSAEMPDATLATLKIQPSEPRDSAVYFCASALGRGFEQYFGPGTRLTVT.

The chain is built from TRBV14 and TRBJ2-1, with D possibly being TRBD2 (6 bases). Germline lookup yields CDR1 SGHDN and CDR2 FVKESK. The CDR3 covers 16 residues. Trimming removed 4 bases at V and 2 bases at J, with 15 bases between. CDR3 in amino acids: CASSLFSGTTYNEQFF. As DNA, the CDR3 is TGTGCCAGCAGCCTATTTAGCGGAACCACCTACAATGAGCAGTTCTTC.

The rearrangement joins TRBV4-2 to TRBJ1-4, with a weak D call TRBD1 (5 bases). The germline V gene encodes CDR1 LGHNA and CDR2 YNFKEQ. This CDR3 region has 13 residues. Between the trimmed V and J ends, which lost 6 bases and 7 bases, there was a span of 12 bases. For the CDR3, the DNA is TGTGCCAGCAGGCCTCAGGGAGGTGAAAAACTGTTTTTT. This encodes CASRPQGGEKLFF.

The CDR3 coding sequence is TGTGCCAGCAGTGAATACGGGGGGGGCGCACTCACTGAAGCTTTCTTT. Protein sequence: CASSEYGGGALTEAFF. The rearrangement joins TRBV2 to TRBJ1-1; possibly TRBD1 for D (6 bases). CDR3 length equals 16 residues. CDR1 is SNHLY and CDR2 is FYNNEI in the germline V gene. Trimming took off 2 bases at V and 4 bases at J, with 17 bases between the two ends.